Listed below are T cell receptor beta chains from one sample, sequenced in a study of CD8+CD57+ T cells in acquired aplastic anemia. TCRdb processed the reads anew with MiXCR; each CDR3 protein has one entry. Here the sample spans about 190,000 distinct CDR3 sequences, around half being singletons. Sequencing used sorted CD4+, CD8+, or CD8+CD57+ T cells (not recorded which) from PBMCs. These receptors all stem from a human donor in good health, serving as a control. CDR3s include the opening cysteine and the closing phenylalanine or tryptophan. A D gene is named only where the DNA matches it firmly. Clone sizes are given selectively: once, few, many, or a class where the clone is expanded.

j_gene: TRBJ1-2
abundance: once
len: 14
v_gene: TRBV7-9
d_gene: TRBD1
CDR3aa: CASSVGQGQSGYTF
CDR3nt: TGTGCCAGCAGCGTGGGACAGGGGCAAAGCGGCTACACCTTC

j_gene: TRBJ2-1
abundance: NA
len: 15
v_gene: TRBV7-2
d_gene: TRBD2
CDR3aa: CASSRGASGSNEQFF
CDR3nt: TGTGCCAGCAGCAGGGGGGCTAGCGGGAGTAATGAGCAGTTCTTC

j_gene: TRBJ2-4
abundance: many
len: 13
v_gene: TRBV20-1
d_gene: NA
CDR3aa: CSARTAAKNIQYF
CDR3nt: TGCAGTGCAAGGACAGCAGCCAAAAACATTCAGTACTTC

j_gene: TRBJ2-3
abundance: NA
len: 16
v_gene: TRBV7-2
d_gene: NA
CDR3aa: CASSSPNTGASDTQYF
CDR3nt: TGTGCCAGCAGCTCCCCGAACACCGGGGCATCAGATACGCAGTATTTT

j_gene: TRBJ2-3
abundance: NA
len: 16
v_gene: TRBV15
d_gene: NA
CDR3aa: CATSRRGREWADTQYF
CDR3nt: TGTGCCACCAGCCGTCGAGGTCGGGAGTGGGCAGATACGCAGTATTTT

j_gene: TRBJ1-6
abundance: NA
len: 13
v_gene: TRBV19
d_gene: NA
CDR3aa: CASSNGGGSPLHF
CDR3nt: TGTGCCAGTAGTAACGGGGGCGGGTCACCCCTCCACTTT

j_gene: TRBJ1-6
abundance: many
len: 16
v_gene: TRBV6-1
d_gene: NA
CDR3aa: CASSVTGTGGNSPLHF
CDR3nt: TGTGCCAGCAGTGTAACAGGGACCGGTGGAAATTCACCCCTCCACTTT

j_gene: TRBJ2-7
abundance: NA
len: 16
v_gene: TRBV5-1
d_gene: TRBD1
CDR3aa: CASSLDTGGSYYEQYF
CDR3nt: TGCGCCAGCAGCTTGGATACAGGGGGCTCCTACTACGAGCAGTACTTC

j_gene: TRBJ2-7
abundance: NA
len: 15
v_gene: TRBV2
d_gene: NA
CDR3aa: CASSSQVAFGVQQYF
CDR3nt: TGTGCCAGCAGTTCACAGGTCGCCTTTGGTGTACAGCAGTACTTC

j_gene: TRBJ1-1
abundance: many
len: 14
v_gene: TRBV2
d_gene: NA
CDR3aa: CASSEQGGDTEAFF
CDR3nt: TGTGCCAGCAGTGAACAGGGAGGGGACACTGAAGCTTTCTTT

j_gene: TRBJ2-7
abundance: NA
len: 14
v_gene: TRBV20-1
d_gene: NA
CDR3aa: CSAFEGQWAYEQYF
CDR3nt: TGCAGTGCCTTCGAGGGGCAGTGGGCCTACGAGCAGTACTTC

j_gene: TRBJ1-2
abundance: NA
len: 13
v_gene: TRBV10-3
d_gene: NA
CDR3aa: CAISAQETRGYTF
CDR3nt: TGTGCCATCAGTGCCCAGGAAACGAGGGGCTACACCTTC

j_gene: TRBJ2-1
abundance: many
len: 16
v_gene: TRBV4-3
d_gene: TRBD2
CDR3aa: CASSRTSGTFYNEQFF
CDR3nt: TGCGCCAGCAGCCGGACTAGCGGAACATTCTACAATGAGCAGTTCTTC

j_gene: TRBJ1-6
abundance: many
len: 13
v_gene: TRBV7-3
d_gene: NA
CDR3aa: CASSSGDNSPLHF
CDR3nt: TGTGCCAGCAGCTCAGGGGACAATTCACCCCTCCACTTT

j_gene: TRBJ1-2
abundance: NA
len: 13
v_gene: TRBV6-1
d_gene: TRBD1
CDR3aa: CASSLQGDNGYTF
CDR3nt: TGTGCCAGCAGTCTACAGGGGGATAATGGCTACACCTTC

j_gene: TRBJ2-7
abundance: NA
len: 17
v_gene: TRBV4-1
d_gene: NA
CDR3aa: CASSQAVAGTGGSEQYF
CDR3nt: TGCGCCAGCAGCCAAGCCGTGGCCGGGACGGGGGGCAGTGAGCAGTACTTC

j_gene: TRBJ2-2
abundance: NA
len: 13
v_gene: TRBV10-3
d_gene: NA
CDR3aa: CAISGDLVGELFF
CDR3nt: TGTGCCATCAGTGGGGACCTGGTCGGGGAGCTGTTTTTT

j_gene: TRBJ2-2
abundance: NA
len: 13
v_gene: TRBV9
d_gene: NA
CDR3aa: CASSPTTTGELFF
CDR3nt: TGTGCCAGCAGCCCTACAACTACCGGGGAGCTGTTTTTT

j_gene: TRBJ2-2
abundance: NA
len: 14
v_gene: TRBV24-1
d_gene: TRBD2
CDR3aa: CATGRGAFTGELFF
CDR3nt: TGTGCCACCGGGCGGGGGGCCTTCACCGGGGAGCTGTTTTTT

j_gene: TRBJ2-1
abundance: many
len: 17
v_gene: TRBV4-3
d_gene: NA
CDR3aa: CASSQEIRPSGYNEQFF
CDR3nt: TGCGCCAGCAGCCAAGAAATCCGACCAAGCGGCTACAATGAGCAGTTCTTC

j_gene: TRBJ1-3
abundance: many
len: 15
v_gene: TRBV5-6
d_gene: TRBD1
CDR3aa: CASYDTGGAGNTIYF
CDR3nt: TGTGCCAGCTACGATACAGGGGGCGCCGGAAACACCATATATTTT

j_gene: TRBJ2-5
abundance: NA
len: 16
v_gene: TRBV15
d_gene: NA
CDR3aa: CATSGVSGLGAETQYF
CDR3nt: TGTGCCACCAGCGGAGTTTCGGGACTGGGGGCAGAGACCCAGTACTTC